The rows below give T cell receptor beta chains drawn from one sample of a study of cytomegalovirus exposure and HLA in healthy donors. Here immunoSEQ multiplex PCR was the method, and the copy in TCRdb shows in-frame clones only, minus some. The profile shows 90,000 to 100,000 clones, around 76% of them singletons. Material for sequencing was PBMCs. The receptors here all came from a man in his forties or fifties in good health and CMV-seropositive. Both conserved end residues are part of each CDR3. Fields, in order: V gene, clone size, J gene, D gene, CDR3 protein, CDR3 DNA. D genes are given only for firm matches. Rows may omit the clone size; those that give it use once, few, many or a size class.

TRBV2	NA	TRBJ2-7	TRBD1	CASSEQGAISYEQYF	TGTGCCAGCAGTGAACAGGGGGCGATCTCCTACGAGCAGTACTTC
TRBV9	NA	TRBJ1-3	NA	CASSVGEARNTIYF	TGTGCCAGCAGCGTAGGGGAGGCCAGAAACACCATATATTTT
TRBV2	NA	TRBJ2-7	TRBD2	CASSEDVAGSYEQYF	TGTGCCAGCAGTGAAGATGTAGCGGGTTCCTACGAGCAGTACTTC
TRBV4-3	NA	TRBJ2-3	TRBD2	CASSQEWSELAGSGMDTQYF	TGCGCCAGCAGCCAAGAGTGGTCAGAACTAGCGGGGTCGGGTATGGATACGCAGTATTTT
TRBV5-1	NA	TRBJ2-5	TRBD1	CASSWTGGRETQYF	TGCGCCAGCAGCTGGACAGGGGGGCGAGAGACCCAGTACTTC
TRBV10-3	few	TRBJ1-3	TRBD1	CAISLGRGQEGNTIYF	TGTGCCATCAGCCTGGGACGGGGACAGGAGGGAAACACCATATATTTT
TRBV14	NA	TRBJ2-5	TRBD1	CASSHRPGQGSETQYF	TGTGCCAGCAGCCACCGACCGGGACAGGGATCAGAGACCCAGTACTTC
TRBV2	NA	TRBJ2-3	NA	CASSPDISTDTQYF	TGTGCCAGCAGTCCCGACATTAGCACAGATACGCAGTATTTT
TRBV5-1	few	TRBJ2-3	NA	CASSDTPETDTQYF	TGCGCCAGCAGCGATACCCCCGAGACAGATACGCAGTATTTT
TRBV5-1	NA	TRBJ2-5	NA	CASSLFGRQPQETQYF	TGCGCCAGCAGCTTGTTTGGCCGACAGCCCCAAGAGACCCAGTACTTC
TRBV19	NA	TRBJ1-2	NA	CASSISGRGGRTNYGYTF	TGTGCCAGTAGTATATCGGGCCGAGGGGGAAGAACTAACTATGGCTACACCTTC
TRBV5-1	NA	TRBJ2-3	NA	CASSLAGDADTQYF	TGCGCCAGCAGCTTGGCAGGGGACGCAGATACGCAGTATTTT
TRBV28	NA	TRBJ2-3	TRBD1	CASRAGGAGTDTQYF	TGTGCCAGCAGAGCAGGGGGCGCGGGCACAGATACGCAGTATTTT
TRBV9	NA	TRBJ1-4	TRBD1	CASSVGGTDSVLFF	TGTGCCAGCAGCGTAGGCGGGACAGATTCGGTACTGTTTTTT
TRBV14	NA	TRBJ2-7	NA	CASSQSRGQRYEQYF	TGTGCCAGCAGCCAGTCCAGGGGACAACGGTACGAGCAGTACTTC
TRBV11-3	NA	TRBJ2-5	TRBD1	CASSLGLNRGRGETQYF	TGTGCCAGCAGCTTAGGCCTCAACAGGGGGCGCGGGGAGACCCAGTACTTC
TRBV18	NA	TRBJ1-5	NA	CASSLTDRQPQHF	TGTGCCAGCTCACTCACCGACAGGCAGCCCCAGCATTTT
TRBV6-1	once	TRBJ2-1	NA	CASSLLLKLSEQFF	TGTGCCAGCAGTCTCCTCCTCAAGCTGAGTGAGCAGTTCTTC
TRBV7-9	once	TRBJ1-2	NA	CASSHLIYGYTF	TGTGCCAGCAGCCACTTAATCTATGGCTACACCTTC
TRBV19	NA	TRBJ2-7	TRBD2	CASSIRTSGKEQYF	TGTGCCAGTAGTATTCGGACTAGCGGGAAGGAGCAGTACTTC
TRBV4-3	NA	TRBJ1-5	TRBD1	CASSQDATGGGYQPQHF	TGCGCCAGCAGCCAAGATGCTACAGGGGGGGGATATCAGCCCCAGCATTTT
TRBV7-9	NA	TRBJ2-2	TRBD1	CASSLRTGGSRTNTGELFF	TGTGCCAGCAGTTTAAGGACAGGGGGCTCTAGAACGAACACCGGGGAGCTGTTTTTT
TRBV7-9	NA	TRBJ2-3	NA	CASSLQTDTQYF	TGTGCCAGCAGCCTACAGACAGATACGCAGTATTTT
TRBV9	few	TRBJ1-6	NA	CASSRGPASSYNSPLHF	TGTGCCAGCAGCCGAGGGCCGGCGAGCTCCTATAATTCACCCCTCCACTTT
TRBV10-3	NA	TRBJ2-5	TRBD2	CAISAGGASGMETQYF	TGTGCCATCAGTGCGGGGGGGGCTAGCGGGATGGAGACCCAGTACTTC
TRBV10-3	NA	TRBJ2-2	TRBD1	CATTRTGHTGELFF	TGTGCCACGACCAGGACAGGGCACACCGGGGAGCTGTTTTTT
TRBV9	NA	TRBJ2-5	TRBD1	CASSANRGAEETQYF	TGTGCCAGCAGCGCGAACAGGGGTGCGGAGGAGACCCAGTACTTC
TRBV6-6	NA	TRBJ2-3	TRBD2	CASSAPGTSGSAQYF	TGTGCCAGCAGTGCCCCAGGGACTAGCGGGAGTGCGCAGTATTTT
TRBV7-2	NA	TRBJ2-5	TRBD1	CASSLLGTEETQYF	TGTGCCAGCAGCTTATTAGGGACAGAAGAGACCCAGTACTTC
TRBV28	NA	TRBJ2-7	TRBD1	CASRAQGLNEQYF	TGTGCCAGCAGAGCACAGGGGCTCAACGAGCAGTACTTC
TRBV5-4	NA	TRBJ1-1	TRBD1	CASRGQGGNTEAFF	TGTGCCAGCAGGGGACAGGGGGGGAACACTGAAGCTTTCTTT
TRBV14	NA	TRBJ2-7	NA	CASSQDLGGQLYEQYF	TGTGCCAGCAGCCAAGACCTCGGGGGACAGCTCTACGAGCAGTACTTC
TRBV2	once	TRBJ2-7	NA	CASALRQTGGEQYF	TGTGCCAGCGCCCTCCGTCAGACAGGTGGCGAGCAGTACTTC
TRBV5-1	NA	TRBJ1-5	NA	CASSPGYSNQPQHF	TGCGCCAGCAGCCCCGGGTATAGCAATCAGCCCCAGCATTTT
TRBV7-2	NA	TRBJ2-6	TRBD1	CASSRTGGSGANVLTF	TGTGCCAGCAGCAGAACAGGGGGCTCTGGGGCCAACGTCCTGACTTTC
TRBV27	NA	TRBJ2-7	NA	CASSLTGTHYEQYF	TGTGCCAGCAGTTTAACAGGGACCCATTACGAGCAGTACTTC
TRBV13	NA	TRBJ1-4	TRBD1	CASSARTGLNEKLFF	TGTGCCAGCAGCGCCCGGACAGGGTTAAATGAAAAACTGTTTTTT
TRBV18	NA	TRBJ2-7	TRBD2	CASSPVGGGTSYEQYF	TGTGCCAGCTCACCTGTTGGGGGGGGGACCTCCTACGAGCAGTACTTC
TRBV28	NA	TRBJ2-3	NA	CASSLQGGSTDTQYF	TGTGCCAGCAGTTTACAGGGGGGAAGCACAGATACGCAGTATTTT
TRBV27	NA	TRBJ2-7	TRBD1	CASSPGTVHSYEQYF	TGTGCCAGCAGCCCCGGGACAGTACATTCCTACGAGCAGTACTTC
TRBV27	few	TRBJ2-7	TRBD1	CASKPRTGGTYEQYF	TGTGCCAGCAAACCACGGACAGGGGGTACCTACGAGCAGTACTTC
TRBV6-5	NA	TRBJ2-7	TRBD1	CASIPDREPSEQYF	TGTGCCAGCATCCCGGACAGGGAACCCTCCGAGCAGTACTTC
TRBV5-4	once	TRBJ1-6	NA	CASSLYTGTPLHF	TGTGCCAGCAGCTTGTATACAGGGACACCCCTCCACTTT
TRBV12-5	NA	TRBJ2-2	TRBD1	CASGSQDRWAGELFF	TGTGCTAGTGGTTCCCAGGACAGGTGGGCCGGGGAGCTGTTTTTT
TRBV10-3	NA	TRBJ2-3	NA	CAIRQGGDTQYF	TGTGCCATCAGGCAGGGGGGAGATACGCAGTATTTT
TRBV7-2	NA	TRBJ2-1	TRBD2	CASCAGGNNEQFF	TGTGCCAGCTGTGCGGGAGGGAACAATGAGCAGTTCTTC
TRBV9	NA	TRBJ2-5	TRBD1	CASSAHGTGSETQYF	TGTGCCAGCAGCGCACATGGGACAGGGTCAGAGACCCAGTACTTC
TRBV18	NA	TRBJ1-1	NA	CASSPVTQNTEAFF	TGTGCCAGCTCACCAGTTACACAGAACACTGAAGCTTTCTTT
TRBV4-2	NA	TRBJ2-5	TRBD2	CASSQEGLAGGVETQYF	TGTGCCAGCAGCCAAGAGGGACTAGCGGGGGGGGTAGAGACCCAGTACTTC
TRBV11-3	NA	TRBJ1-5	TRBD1	CARRPHKQGELAAQHF	TGTGCCAGGCGCCCTCATAAACAGGGGGAATTAGCGGCCCAGCATTTT
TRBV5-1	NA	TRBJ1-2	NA	CASSLQRDYGYTF	TGCGCCAGCAGCTTACAGAGAGACTATGGCTACACCTTC
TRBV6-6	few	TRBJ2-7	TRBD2	CASSYPGLAEEQYF	TGTGCCAGCAGCTACCCCGGACTAGCGGAAGAGCAGTACTTC